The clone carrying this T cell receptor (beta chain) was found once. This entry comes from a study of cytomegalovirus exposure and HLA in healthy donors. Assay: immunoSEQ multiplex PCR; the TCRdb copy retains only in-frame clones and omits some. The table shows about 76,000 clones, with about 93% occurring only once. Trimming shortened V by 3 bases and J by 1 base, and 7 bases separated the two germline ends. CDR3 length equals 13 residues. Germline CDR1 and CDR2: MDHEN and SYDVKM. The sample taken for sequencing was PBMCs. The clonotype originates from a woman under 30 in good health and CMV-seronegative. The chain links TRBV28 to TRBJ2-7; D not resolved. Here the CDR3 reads CASSFTASYEQYF. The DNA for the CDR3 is TGTGCCAGCAGTTTCACAGCTTCCTACGAGCAGTACTTC.